A single sample gave rise to the 4 T cell receptor beta chains below, sequenced in a study of blood T cell repertoires in COVID-19. Data came from immunoSEQ multiplex PCR; TCRdb stores just in-frame clones and leaves some out. Altogether under 60,000 clones are present, 80% to 90% being singletons, with the ten largest covering around 1.6%. Material: peripheral blood. All receptors come from a man in his fifties or sixties with acute or convalescent COVID-19.

This chain uses TRBV7-3 with TRBJ2-5; possibly TRBD1 for D (5 bases). V gave up 1 base and J gave up 7 bases, with 16 bases separating them. The CDR3 sequence is 15 residues long. The germline gives CDR1 SGHTA, CDR2 FQGTGA. Written as DNA, the CDR3 is TGTGCCAGCAGCTTAATCGGCCAGGGTGGCGGGACCCAGTACTTC. It yields the protein CASSLIGQGGGTQYF. The variable domain in full, completed from reference TRBV7-3 and TRBJ2-5, reads GAGVSQTPSNKVTEKGKYVELRCDPISGHTALYWYRQSLGQGPEFLIYFQGTGAADDSGLPNDRFFAVRPEGSVSTLKIQRTERGDSAVYLCASSLIGQGGGTQYFGPGTRLLVL.

The chain carries TRBV2 and TRBJ1-4, with a possible D match to TRBD1 (5 bases). The CDR3 spans 15 residues. CDR1 is SNHLY and CDR2 is FYNNEI in the germline V gene. V lost 1 base to trimming and J lost 7 bases, with 13 bases between them. The CDR3 loop reads CASSEVRGIGEKLFF. The CDR3 nucleotides are TGTGCCAGCAGTGAAGTGCGGGGGATCGGTGAAAAACTGTTTTTT.

The chain employs TRBV3-1 (or the pseudogene TRBV3-2) and TRBJ2-1; 9 bases map to TRBD1. Per germline, CDR1 LGHDT and CDR2 YNNKEL (reference sequence). The CDR3 is 16 residues long. The V and J ends lost 1 base and 9 bases, in that order; junction bases with no gene match: 10. CDR3 region: CASSQGGTGLDGEQFF. The DNA of the CDR3 is TGTGCCAGCAGCCAAGGAGGGACAGGGCTTGACGGTGAGCAGTTCTTC.

The J gene is TRBJ1-4, the V gene TRBV7-9; 9 bases align to TRBD1. CDR1 SEHNR and CDR2 FQNEAQ come from the germline V gene (reference sequence). The CDR3 consists of 14 residues. The junction had 4 bases not matched to a gene; V was cut back by 5 bases and J by 6 bases. DNA of the CDR3: TGTGCCAGCAGCCCTGGGGACAGGGATGAAAAACTGTTTTTT. Residues: CASSPGDRDEKLFF.